This entry lists 31 T cell receptor beta chains sequenced from one sample in a study of shared clonotypes between healthy human individuals. Some clones are missing from TCRdb's copy, which holds only in-frame ones; the method was immunoSEQ multiplex PCR. The profile shows roughly 1,800,000 clones, approximately 95% of them singletons. Naive CD8 cells lacked CD45RO, underwent positive selection for CCR7 and left out terminally differentiated effector memory CD45RA+ cells. Sequencing input: naive CD8+ T cells sorted from blood. The source of these receptors is a young man in good health.

The chain is built from TRBV13 and TRBJ1-2; 7 bases align to TRBD1. CDR1 is PRHDT and CDR2 is FYEKMQ in the germline V gene (reference sequence). With 5 bases clipped from V and 7 bases from J, the junction kept 10 bases outside the gene matches. The CDR3 is 14 residues long. The CDR3 protein is CASSPMTGMGGYTF. The CDR3 DNA sequence: TGTGCCAGCAGCCCTATGACAGGGATGGGTGGCTACACCTTC.

This clone was seen a few times. V gene TRBV7-9 combines with J gene TRBJ1-5, with TRBD1 as a possible D gene (5 bases). CDR1 SEHNR and CDR2 FQNEAQ come from the germline V gene (reference sequence). Trimming pared 0 bases from V and 7 bases from J, leaving 10 bases between. There are 14 residues in the CDR3. The CDR3 loop reads CASSLAGVGQPQHF. The CDR3 region has the DNA TGTGCCAGCAGCTTAGCAGGGGTAGGACAGCCCCAGCATTTT.

The rearrangement joins TRBV5-1 to TRBJ1-2; D is unclear. The CDR3 totals 14 residues. The germline gives CDR1 SGHRS, CDR2 YFSETQ. Trimming pared 0 bases from V and 3 bases from J, leaving 9 bases between. DNA for the CDR3: TGCGCCAGCAGCTTGGCCGTCTTGGACTATGGCTACACCTTC. It yields the protein CASSLAVLDYGYTF.

Concerning this clone itself: One end of the junction varies from germline; a read error may be responsible. The chain joins TRBV4-3 to TRBJ2-7; D not certain. The germline gives CDR1 LGHNA, CDR2 YSLEER. This CDR3 contains 16 residues. CDR3 bases: TGCGCCAGCAGCAAAGAAGCAGGTGCGAGCTCCTACGAGCAGTACTTC. Translated, it gives CASSKEAGASSYEQYF.

V is TRBV19 and J is TRBJ1-1, with 8 positions matching TRBD1. With 5 bases clipped from V and 3 bases from J, the junction kept 8 bases outside the gene matches. This CDR3 has 15 amino acids. The germline CDR1 and CDR2 sequences are LNHDA and SQIVND (reference sequence). In nucleotides, the CDR3 is TGTGCCAGTAGTTCCCGGACAGGGATGGACACTGAAGCTTTCTTT. This gives the protein CASSSRTGMDTEAFF.

The J gene is TRBJ2-7, the V gene TRBV7-6, with D uncertain. Trimming took 5 bases from V and 5 from J, leaving 13 bases between them. The CDR3 sequence is 13 residues long. CDR1 and CDR2 (germline): SGHVS, FNYEAQ. The DNA of the CDR3 is TGTGCCAGCAGCGCTCACCGGGTCGACGAGCAGTACTTC. Protein sequence: CASSAHRVDEQYF.

The chain carries TRBV29-1 and TRBJ2-1; 11 positions match TRBD2. After removal of 5 bases from V and 6 bases from J, the junction contained 9 bases not matched to a gene. Germline lookup yields CDR1 SQVTM and CDR2 ANQGSEA. CDR3 size: 15 residues. CDR3 DNA sequence: TGCAGCGTTCAACAGGGACTAGCGGACTTCAATGAGCAGTTCTTC. Its translation is CSVQQGLADFNEQFF.

This rearrangement joins TRBV15 to TRBJ1-2; D uncertain. The CDR3 consists of 11 residues. Trimming pared 5 bases from V and 6 bases from J, leaving 7 bases between. Germline V gene data show CDR1 as LNHNV and CDR2 as YYDKDF (reference sequence). CDR3 coding DNA: TGTGCCACCAGCTCTTTTAATGGCTACACCTTC. The encoded protein is CATSSFNGYTF. Complete variable domain (other parts from reference TRBV15 and TRBJ1-2): DAMVIQNPRYQVTQFGKPVTLSCSQTLNHNVMYWYQQKSSQAPKLLFHYYDKDFNNEADTPDNFQSRRPNTSFCFLDIRSPGLGDTAMYLCATSSFNGYTFGSGTRLTVV.

This sequence joins TRBV19 and TRBJ1-4; D is perhaps TRBD1 (5 bases). Germline V CDR1 and CDR2: LNHDA, SQIVND (reference sequence). The CDR3 is 14 residues long. V was clipped by 3 bases and J by 7 bases, with 12 bases between them. CDR3 residues: CASSIEGTSEKLFF. CDR3 sequence (DNA): TGTGCCAGTAGTATCGAGGGGACCAGTGAAAAACTGTTTTTT.

The V and J genes are TRBV27 and TRBJ1-6; D may be TRBD1 (5 bases). V shed 2 bases and J shed 7 bases, with 12 bases lying between them. CDR1 and CDR2 (germline): MNHEY, SMNVEV (reference sequence). This CDR3 has 15 amino acids. The CDR3: CASSLPPGLNSPLHF. The CDR3 DNA follows: TGTGCCAGCAGTTTACCCCCAGGGCTCAATTCACCCCTCCACTTT.

This chain uses TRBV28 with TRBJ2-7; no firm D call. The V gene lost 3 bases and the J gene lost 0 bases, with 6 bases spanning the gap. Germline V gene data show CDR1 as MDHEN and CDR2 as SYDVKM. The CDR3 loop spans 13 amino acids. The CDR3 reads CASSFSTSYEQYF. The CDR3, as DNA: TGTGCCAGCAGTTTTTCCACCTCCTACGAGCAGTACTTC.

The rearrangement uses TRBV5-1 and TRBJ2-3; D gene ambiguous. The CDR3 consists of 16 residues. V dropped 2 bases and J dropped 0 bases, with 13 bases sitting between them. Per the germline V gene, CDR1 is SGHRS and CDR2 is YFSETQ. The CDR3 here is CASSFYYLSSTDTQYF. The CDR3 coding sequence is TGCGCCAGCAGCTTTTACTACCTGTCTAGCACAGATACGCAGTATTTT.

The gene calls are TRBV2 and TRBJ1-2, with a possible D match to TRBD1 (5 bases). CDR3 length: 14 amino acids. V was clipped by 0 bases and J by 8 bases, with 13 bases between them. Per germline, CDR1 SNHLY and CDR2 FYNNEI. The CDR3 reads CASSEAGRAGGYTF. In DNA form, the CDR3 reads TGTGCCAGCAGTGAAGCTGGCAGGGCAGGAGGCTACACCTTC.

Only one count was recorded for this clone. The chain is built from TRBV7-9 and TRBJ2-7; D ambiguous. V gave up 3 bases and J gave up 5 bases, with 11 bases separating them. The length of the CDR3 is 13 residues. Germline CDR1 SEHNR, CDR2 FQNEAQ (reference sequence). CDR3 loop: CASSLMGKDEQYF. CDR3 DNA sequence: TGTGCCAGCAGCTTGATGGGTAAGGACGAGCAGTACTTC.

With respect to this clone: The identical CDR3 is also encoded by other nucleotide sequences in the sample. The V and J genes are TRBV2 and TRBJ1-2; D remains ambiguous. The CDR3 length is 11 residues. Germline V gene data show CDR1 as SNHLY and CDR2 as FYNNEI. V lost 3 bases and J lost 7, with 6 bases in between. This chain's CDR3 is CASSEWGGYTF. In nucleotides, the CDR3 is TGTGCCAGCAGTGAGTGGGGTGGCTACACCTTC.

The chain couples TRBV2 to TRBJ1-2, with 9 positions matching TRBD1. Germline values: CDR1 SNHLY, CDR2 FYNNEI. Unmatched junction bases numbered 20, after V lost 11 bases and J lost 7 bases. The CDR3 covers 16 residues. CDR3 DNA: TGTGCCTCGGAATCGGGACAGGGTATATTAGCGGGTGGCTACACCTTC. This encodes CASESGQGILAGGYTF.

This CDR3 is CASSLGGGHTDTQYF. CDR3 sequence (DNA): TGTGCCAGCAGCTTAGGCGGGGGGCACACAGATACGCAGTATTTT. The chain employs TRBV7-6 and TRBJ2-3, with TRBD2 matching 8 bases. The length of the CDR3 is 15 residues. Trimming at V came to 1 base and at J to 2 bases, leaving 2 bases not matched to a gene. Germline V gene lookup returns CDR1 SGHVS and CDR2 FNYEAQ.

This clone turned up a few times. This sequence may be a read error, since a much larger clone differs from it by one base. Other DNA sequences of this sample code for an identical CDR3. The rearrangement uses TRBV9 and TRBJ1-1; D is unresolved. Germline assignment: CDR1 SGDLS and CDR2 YYNGEE. Trimming removed 0 bases at V and 3 bases at J, with 6 bases between. This CDR3 has 13 residues. CDR3 sequence reads: CASSVGGHTEAFF. As DNA, the CDR3 is TGTGCCAGCAGCGTAGGAGGGCACACTGAAGCTTTCTTT. Together with reference TRBV9 and TRBJ1-1, the CDR3 gives the full variable domain: DSGVTQTPKHLITATGQRVTLRCSPRSGDLSVYWYQQSLDQGLQFLIQYYNGEERAKGNILERFSAQQFPDLHSELNLSSLELGDSALYFCASSVGGHTEAFFGQGTRLTVV.

The chain joins TRBV29-1 to TRBJ2-7; the D is unclear. With 2 bases removed from V and 0 bases from J, the gap between germline ends came to 8 bases. The CDR3 has 13 amino acids. Germline assignment: CDR1 SQVTM and CDR2 ANQGSEA. The CDR3 loop reads CSVEREASYEQYF. DNA for the CDR3: TGCAGCGTTGAACGTGAGGCCTCCTACGAGCAGTACTTC.

The rearrangement joins TRBV27 to TRBJ1-1, with D perhaps TRBD1 (6 bases). This CDR3 comprises 16 residues. V gave up 5 bases and J gave up 0 bases, with 16 bases separating them. Germline V gives CDR1 MNHEY, CDR2 SMNVEV (reference sequence). The CDR3 DNA follows: TGTGCCAGCAGTCCTTCTAAAGGACAGTTGAACACTGAAGCTTTCTTT. Translating gives CASSPSKGQLNTEAFF.

The rearrangement links TRBV5-1 to TRBJ1-3; D gene ambiguous. Germline V gene lookup returns CDR1 SGHRS and CDR2 YFSETQ. The CDR3 loop spans 16 amino acids. Deletions cut 0 bases from V and 0 bases from J, with 10 bases between. The CDR3 DNA reads as TGCGCCAGCAGCTTGGTCCAGGCCTCCTCTGGAAACACCATATATTTT. It specifies CASSLVQASSGNTIYF.

J is TRBJ2-1 and V is TRBV6-5; tentative D call: TRBD2 (6 bases). Germline V gene lookup returns CDR1 MNHEY and CDR2 SVGAGI. The CDR3 spans 13 residues. The V gene lost 6 bases and the J gene lost 0 bases, with 6 bases spanning the gap. CDR3 nucleotides: TGTGCCAGCAGCGGGGGCTCCTACAATGAGCAGTTCTTC. It specifies CASSGGSYNEQFF.

This clone was observed once. The rearrangement joins TRBV10-2 to TRBJ2-2; 7 bases are shared with TRBD1. J lost 1 base, V lost 7 bases, and 6 bases had no gene match. The CDR3 is 15 amino acids. The germline gives CDR1 WSHSY, CDR2 SAAADI. The CDR3 spells CASIMGQLNTGELFF. The CDR3 nucleotides are TGCGCCAGCATCATGGGACAGCTGAACACCGGGGAGCTGTTTTTT.

The V and J genes are TRBV5-4 and TRBJ2-2, with TRBD1 identical over 10 bases. This CDR3 region has 16 residues. Germline values: CDR1 SGHNT, CDR2 YYREEE (reference sequence). V dropped 3 bases and J dropped 4; count of bases not matched to a gene: 6. CDR3 in DNA: TGTGCCAGCAGCTCAGGGGACAGGGGAGGCACCGGGGAGCTGTTTTTT. Translation: CASSSGDRGGTGELFF.

The chain has TRBV13 and TRBJ1-1; no clear D gene. Trimming left V 7 bases short and J 4 bases short, with 16 bases between. The CDR3 spans 14 residues. Germline V CDR1 and CDR2: PRHDT, FYEKMQ (reference sequence). CDR3 amino acids: CASKLKGAGTEAFF. CDR3 sequence (DNA): TGTGCCAGCAAGCTTAAGGGTGCAGGCACTGAAGCTTTCTTT.

The rearrangement uses TRBV9 and TRBJ1-5; possible D gene TRBD1, 5 bases. Looked up from germline, CDR1 is SGDLS and CDR2 is YYNGEE. V shed 9 bases and J shed 1 base, with 14 bases lying between them. CDR3 size: 14 residues. The CDR3 bases are TGTGCCACCATACCCCGGGGGAGCAATCAGCCCCAGCATTTT. Its translation is CATIPRGSNQPQHF.

This clone was recorded a few times. The rearrangement joins TRBV2 to TRBJ1-2; weak D call: TRBD1 (6 bases). The CDR3 covers 12 residues. Germline V gives CDR1 SNHLY, CDR2 FYNNEI. Trimming took off 11 bases at V and 2 bases at J, with 12 bases between the two ends. The chain's CDR3 is CALQRGNYGYTF. DNA of the CDR3: TGTGCCCTCCAGAGGGGGAACTATGGCTACACCTTC.

This clone was counted a single time. V and J are TRBV14 and TRBJ2-5, with 13 bases aligning to TRBD2. The V gene end was trimmed by 4 bases and the J gene end by 2 bases; junction bases not matched to a gene: 10. This CDR3 is 18 amino acids long. The germline CDR1 and CDR2 sequences are SGHDN and FVKESK. DNA of the CDR3: TGTGCCAGCAGCCCCGGGACTAGCGGGGAGGCAGTACAAGAGACCCAGTACTTC. Its protein is CASSPGTSGEAVQETQYF.

The rearrangement uses TRBV14 and TRBJ1-2, with 7 bases fitting TRBD1. This CDR3 comprises 16 residues. Germline lookup yields CDR1 SGHDN and CDR2 FVKESK. V lost 0 bases, J lost 1 base, and 5 bases stayed unmatched. The CDR3 DNA sequence: TGTGCCAGCAGCCAAGATTTGGGGACAGTTAACTATGGCTACACCTTC. This sequence encodes CASSQDLGTVNYGYTF.

The V gene is TRBV9, the J gene TRBJ2-7, with TRBD2 as a possible D gene (7 bases). V lost 0 bases, J lost 12 bases, and 16 bases lay in between. Germline values: CDR1 SGDLS, CDR2 YYNGEE. CDR3 size: 13 residues. As DNA, the CDR3 is TGTGCCAGCAGCGTAGGAGGGGGGGACAAGCCGTACTTC. Translation: CASSVGGGDKPYF.

A remark on this clone: At the DNA level, this CDR3 is encoded by other sequences in the same sample as well. J is TRBJ2-3 and V is TRBV28, with D perhaps TRBD1 (6 bases). CDR3 length: 14 amino acids. Trimming pared 3 bases from V and 1 base from J, leaving 8 bases between. CDR1 and CDR2 (germline): MDHEN, SYDVKM. The CDR3 nucleotides read TGTGCCAGCAGTTTCTCAGGGGGCACAGATACGCAGTATTTT. Encoded protein: CASSFSGGTDTQYF.